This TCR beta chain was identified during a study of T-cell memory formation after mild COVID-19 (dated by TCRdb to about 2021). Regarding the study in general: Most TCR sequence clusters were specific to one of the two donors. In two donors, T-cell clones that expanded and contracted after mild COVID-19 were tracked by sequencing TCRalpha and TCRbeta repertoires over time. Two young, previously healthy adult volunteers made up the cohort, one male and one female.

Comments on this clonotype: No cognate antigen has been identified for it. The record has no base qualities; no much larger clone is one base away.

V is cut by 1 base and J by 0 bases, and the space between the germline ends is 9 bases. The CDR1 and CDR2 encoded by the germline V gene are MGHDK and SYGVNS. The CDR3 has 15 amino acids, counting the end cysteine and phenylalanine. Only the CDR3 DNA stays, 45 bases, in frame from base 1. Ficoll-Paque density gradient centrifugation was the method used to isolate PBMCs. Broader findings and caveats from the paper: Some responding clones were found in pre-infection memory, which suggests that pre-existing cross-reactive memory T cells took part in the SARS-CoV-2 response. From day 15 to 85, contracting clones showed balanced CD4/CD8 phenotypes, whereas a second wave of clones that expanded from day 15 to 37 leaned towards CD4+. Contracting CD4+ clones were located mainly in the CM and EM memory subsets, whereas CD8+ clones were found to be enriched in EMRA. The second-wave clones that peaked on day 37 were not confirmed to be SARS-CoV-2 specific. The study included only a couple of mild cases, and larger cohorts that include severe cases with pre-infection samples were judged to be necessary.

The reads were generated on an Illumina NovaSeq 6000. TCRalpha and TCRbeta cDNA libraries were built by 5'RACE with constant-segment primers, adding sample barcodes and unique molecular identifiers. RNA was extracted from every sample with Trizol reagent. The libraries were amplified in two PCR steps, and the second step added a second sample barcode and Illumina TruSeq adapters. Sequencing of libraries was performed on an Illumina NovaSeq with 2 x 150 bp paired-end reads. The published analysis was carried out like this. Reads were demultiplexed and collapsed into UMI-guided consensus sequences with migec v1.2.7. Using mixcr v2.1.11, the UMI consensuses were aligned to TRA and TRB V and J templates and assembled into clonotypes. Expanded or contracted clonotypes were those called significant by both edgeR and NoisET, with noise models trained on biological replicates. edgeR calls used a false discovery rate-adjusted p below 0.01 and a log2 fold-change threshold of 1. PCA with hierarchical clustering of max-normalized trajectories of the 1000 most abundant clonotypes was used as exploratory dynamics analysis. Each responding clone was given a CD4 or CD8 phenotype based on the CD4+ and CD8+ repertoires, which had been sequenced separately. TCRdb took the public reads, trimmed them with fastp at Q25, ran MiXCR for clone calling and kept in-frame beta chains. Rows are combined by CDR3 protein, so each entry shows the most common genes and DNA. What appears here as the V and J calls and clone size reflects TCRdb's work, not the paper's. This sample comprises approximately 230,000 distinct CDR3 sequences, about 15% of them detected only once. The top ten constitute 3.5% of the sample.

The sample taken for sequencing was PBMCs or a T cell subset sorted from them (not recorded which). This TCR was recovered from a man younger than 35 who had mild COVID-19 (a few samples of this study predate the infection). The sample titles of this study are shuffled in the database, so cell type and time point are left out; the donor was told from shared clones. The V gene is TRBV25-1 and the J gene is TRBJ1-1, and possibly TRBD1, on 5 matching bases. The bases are TGTGCCAGCAGTGAATCGGGCAGGGTGAACACTGAAGCTTTCTTT. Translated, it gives CASSESGRVNTEAFF.